These 3 T cell receptor beta chains originate from one sample sequenced in a study of CD8+CD57+ T cells in acquired aplastic anemia (dated by TCRdb to 2017 to 2018). Sequencing was performed on an Illumina HiSeq 2000. TCR beta VDJ combination and CDR3 sequence profiling used genomic DNA as the template. TCRdb reran the public reads through fastp at Q25 and MiXCR, keeping productive beta chains. All rows with the same CDR3 protein become a single entry with the most common DNA and genes. For this sample the table gives hundreds of thousands of distinct CDR3 sequences, of which roughly a third were detected only once. Around 0.82% of the sample belongs to the ten largest clones. Expansion of CD8+CD57+ cells had been shown by flow cytometry in the patients chosen for sequencing. Sequencing was carried out using sorted CD4+, CD8+, or CD8+CD57+ T cells (not recorded which) from PBMCs. All receptors come from a human donor with aplastic anemia.

This clonotype has ten or more counts. This chain links TRBV2 with TRBJ2-4, with D tentatively TRBD2 (6 bases). The CDR3 extends over 13 amino acids. V dropped 6 bases and J dropped 5 bases, with 11 bases sitting between them. Germline V gene data show CDR1 as SNHLY and CDR2 as FYNNEI. The CDR3 bases are TGTGCCAGCAGCGGCGGGGAACAAAACATTCAGTACTTC. Protein product: CASSGGEQNIQYF. Full variable domain (remainder filled in from reference TRBV2 and TRBJ2-4): EPEVTQTPSHQVTQMGQEVILRCVPISNHLYFYWYRQILGQKVEFLVSFYNNEISEKSEIFDDQFSVERPDGSNFTLKIRSTKLEDSAMYFCASSGGEQNIQYFGAGTRLSVL.

This clonotype turned up a few times. The genes are TRBV5-1 and TRBJ2-1; 8 positions match TRBD1. Per the germline V gene, CDR1 is SGHRS and CDR2 is YFSETQ. J gave up 8 bases and V 1 base, and 2 bases lay outside the gene matches. The length of the CDR3 is 13 residues. CDR3 in DNA: TGCGCCAGCAGCTTGCAGGGGGCAGATGAGCAGTTCTTC. Its protein is CASSLQGADEQFF.

This clonotype came up many times. This chain links TRBV10-3 with TRBJ1-1, with 7 nucleotides matching TRBD1. V was pared by 3 bases and J by 10 bases, with 11 bases of the junction left unmatched. The CDR3 spans 14 residues. Germline V gene data show CDR1 as ENHRY and CDR2 as SYGVKD. CDR3 sequence (DNA): TGTGCCATCAGTGATGGGACAGCTGGGTGGGGAGCTTTCTTT. This gives the protein CAISDGTAGWGAFF.